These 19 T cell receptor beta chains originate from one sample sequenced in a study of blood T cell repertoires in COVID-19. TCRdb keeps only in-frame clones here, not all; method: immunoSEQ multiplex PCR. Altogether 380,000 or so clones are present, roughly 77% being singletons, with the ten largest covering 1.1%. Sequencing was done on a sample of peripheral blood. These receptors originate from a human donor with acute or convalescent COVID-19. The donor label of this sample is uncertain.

The CDR3, as DNA: TGCGCCAGCAGCTTGACAGGGCGAGCGGACACTGAAGCTTTCTTT. The encoded protein is CASSLTGRADTEAFF. The chain is built from TRBV5-1 and TRBJ1-1, with a possible D match to TRBD1 (6 bases). CDR1 is SGHRS and CDR2 is YFSETQ in the germline V gene. There are 15 residues in the CDR3. V lost 1 base and J 3 bases, leaving 13 bases between the germline ends.

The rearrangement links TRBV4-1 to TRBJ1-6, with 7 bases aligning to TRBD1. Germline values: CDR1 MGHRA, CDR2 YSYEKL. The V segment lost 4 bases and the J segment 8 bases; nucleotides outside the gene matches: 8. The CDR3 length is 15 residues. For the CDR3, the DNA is TGCGCCAGCAGCCCTGAGGGACAGTCAGATTCACCCCTCCACTTT. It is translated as CASSPEGQSDSPLHF.

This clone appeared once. The CDR3 region is CAWSALILETQYF. Here the CDR3 DNA reads TGTGCCTGGAGCGCACTAATCCTAGAGACCCAGTACTTC. The rearrangement uses TRBV30 and TRBJ2-5; D remains ambiguous. V was pared by 3 bases and J by 4 bases, with 12 bases between. This CDR3 spans 13 amino acids. The germline V gene has CDR1 GTSNPN and CDR2 SVGIG (reference sequence).

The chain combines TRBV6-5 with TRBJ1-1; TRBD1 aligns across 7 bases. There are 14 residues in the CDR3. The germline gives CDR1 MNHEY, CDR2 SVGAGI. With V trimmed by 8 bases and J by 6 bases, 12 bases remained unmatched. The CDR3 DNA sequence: TGTGCCAGCTCTTGGGGGGACAGCTTGGCTGAAGCTTTCTTT. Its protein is CASSWGDSLAEAFF.

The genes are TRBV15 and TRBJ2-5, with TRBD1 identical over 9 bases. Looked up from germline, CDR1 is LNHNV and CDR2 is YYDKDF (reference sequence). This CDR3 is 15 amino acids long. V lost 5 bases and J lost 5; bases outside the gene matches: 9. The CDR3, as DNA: TGTGCCACCAGCGGGCACAGGGGGCGCGGTGAGACCCAGTACTTC. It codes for CATSGHRGRGETQYF.

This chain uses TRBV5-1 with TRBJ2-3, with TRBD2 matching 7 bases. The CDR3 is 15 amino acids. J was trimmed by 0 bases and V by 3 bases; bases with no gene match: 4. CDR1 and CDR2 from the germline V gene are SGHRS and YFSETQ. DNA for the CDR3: TGCGCCAGCAGCTGGAGCGGGGCTAGCACAGATACGCAGTATTTT. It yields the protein CASSWSGASTDTQYF.

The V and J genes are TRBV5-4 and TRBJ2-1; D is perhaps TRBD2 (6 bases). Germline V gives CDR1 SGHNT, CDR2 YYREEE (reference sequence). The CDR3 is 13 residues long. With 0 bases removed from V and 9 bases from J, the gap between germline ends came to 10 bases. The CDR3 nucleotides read TGTGCCAGCAGCTTGGTCCTAGCGAGTGAGCAGTTCTTC. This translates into CASSLVLASEQFF.

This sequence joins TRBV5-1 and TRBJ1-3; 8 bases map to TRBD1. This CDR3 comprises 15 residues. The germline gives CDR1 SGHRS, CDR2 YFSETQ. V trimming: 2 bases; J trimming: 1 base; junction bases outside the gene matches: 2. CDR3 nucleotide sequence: TGCGCCAGCAGCTTACAGGGGGATTCTGGAAACACCATATATTTT. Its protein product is CASSLQGDSGNTIYF.

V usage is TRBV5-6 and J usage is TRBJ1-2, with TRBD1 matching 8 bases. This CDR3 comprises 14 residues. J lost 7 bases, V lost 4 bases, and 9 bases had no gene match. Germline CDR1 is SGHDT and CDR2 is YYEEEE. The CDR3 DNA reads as TGTGCCAGCAGCAACGGACAGGGAACGAGTGGCTACACCTTC. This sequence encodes CASSNGQGTSGYTF.

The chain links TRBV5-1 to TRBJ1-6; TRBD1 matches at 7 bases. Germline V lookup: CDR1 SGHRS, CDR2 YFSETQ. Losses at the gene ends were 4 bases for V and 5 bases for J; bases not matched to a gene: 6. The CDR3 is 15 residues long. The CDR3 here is CASSHRTGDNSPLHF. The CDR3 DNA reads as TGCGCCAGCAGCCACCGGACAGGAGATAATTCACCCCTCCACTTT.

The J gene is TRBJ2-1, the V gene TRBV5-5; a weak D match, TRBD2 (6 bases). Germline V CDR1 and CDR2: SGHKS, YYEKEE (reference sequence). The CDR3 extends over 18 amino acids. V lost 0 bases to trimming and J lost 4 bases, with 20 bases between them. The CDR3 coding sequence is TGTGCCAGCAGCTTGGTTCCCCCGGGGAGGAGTTCTTACAATGAGCAGTTCTTC. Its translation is CASSLVPPGRSSYNEQFF.

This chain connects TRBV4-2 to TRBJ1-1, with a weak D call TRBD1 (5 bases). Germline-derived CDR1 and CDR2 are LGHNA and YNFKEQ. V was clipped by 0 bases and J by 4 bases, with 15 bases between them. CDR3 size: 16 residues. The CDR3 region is CASSQDLRGGGTEAFF. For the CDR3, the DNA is TGTGCCAGCAGCCAAGATTTGAGGGGCGGGGGCACTGAAGCTTTCTTT.

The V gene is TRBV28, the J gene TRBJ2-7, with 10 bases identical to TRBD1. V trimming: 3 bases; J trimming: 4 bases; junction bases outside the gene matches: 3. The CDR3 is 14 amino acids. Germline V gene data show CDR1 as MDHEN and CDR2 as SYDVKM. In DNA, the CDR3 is TGTGCCAGCAGTTTGGACAGGGGGGCGTACGAGCAGTACTTC. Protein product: CASSLDRGAYEQYF.

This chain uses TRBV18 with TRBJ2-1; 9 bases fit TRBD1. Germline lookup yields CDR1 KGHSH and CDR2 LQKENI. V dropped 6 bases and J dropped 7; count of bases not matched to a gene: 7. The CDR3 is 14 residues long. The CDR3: CASSRDRVWNEQFF. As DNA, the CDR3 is TGTGCCAGCTCCCGGGACAGGGTATGGAATGAGCAGTTCTTC. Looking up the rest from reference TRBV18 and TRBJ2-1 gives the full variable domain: NAGVMQNPRHLVRRRGQEARLRCSPMKGHSHVYWYRQLPEEGLKFMVYLQKENIIDESGMPKERFSAEFPKEGPSILRIQQVVRGDSAAYFCASSRDRVWNEQFFGPGTRLTVL.

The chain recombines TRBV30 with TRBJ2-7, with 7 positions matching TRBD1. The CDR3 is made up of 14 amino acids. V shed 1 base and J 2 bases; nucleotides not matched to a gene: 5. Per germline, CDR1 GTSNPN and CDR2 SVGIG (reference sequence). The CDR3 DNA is TGTGCCTGGAGTGGCAGGGGGTCGACCTACGAGCAGTACTTC. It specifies CAWSGRGSTYEQYF.

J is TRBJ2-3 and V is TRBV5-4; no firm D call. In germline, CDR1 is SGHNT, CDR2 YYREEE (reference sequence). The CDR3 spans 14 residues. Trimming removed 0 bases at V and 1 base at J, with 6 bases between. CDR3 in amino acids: CASSLGAGTDTQYF. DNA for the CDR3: TGTGCCAGCAGCTTGGGCGCCGGCACAGATACGCAGTATTTT.

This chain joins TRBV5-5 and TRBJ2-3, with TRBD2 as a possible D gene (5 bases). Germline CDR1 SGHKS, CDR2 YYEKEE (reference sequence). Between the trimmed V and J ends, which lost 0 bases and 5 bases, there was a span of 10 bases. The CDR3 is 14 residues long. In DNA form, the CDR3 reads TGTGCCAGCAGCTTGGTGCTAGCAGTAGATACGCAGTATTTT. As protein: CASSLVLAVDTQYF.

The CDR3 coding sequence is TGTGCCAGCAGCCTCCCGGGGGGGGACAGTTACAATCAGCCCCAGCATTTT. Translated: CASSLPGGDSYNQPQHF. V and J are TRBV7-8 and TRBJ1-5; 7 positions agree with TRBD1. The CDR3 runs 17 residues. CDR1 SGHVS and CDR2 FQNEAQ come from the germline V gene. J gave up 3 bases and V 5 bases, and 13 bases lay outside the gene matches.

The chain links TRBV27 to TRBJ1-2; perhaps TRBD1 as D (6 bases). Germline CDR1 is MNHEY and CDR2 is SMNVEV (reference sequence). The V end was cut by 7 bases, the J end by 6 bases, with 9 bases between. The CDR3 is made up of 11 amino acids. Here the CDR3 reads CASKSGDGYTF. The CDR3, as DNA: TGTGCCAGCAAATCAGGGGATGGCTACACCTTC.